This T cell receptor (beta chain) came from a study of blood T cell repertoires in COVID-19 (dated by TCRdb to 2019 to 2021). Describing the broader study: Samples from collaborators originated in the United States, Italy and Spain and spanned both the acute and convalescent phases of COVID-19. The material from the prospective study consisted of cDNA or gDNA derived from T cells, B-cell-depleted T cells, or PBMCs. Subjects who had been exposed to COVID-19, were actively infected with it, or had recovered from it provided the deeply sampled blood TCRbeta repertoires that made up the dataset. A freely available public database, intended as a resource for researchers studying the immune response to SARS-CoV-2, is where the repertoires were released. Samples came from the ongoing ImmuneRACE study (first 160 participants) plus 1,254 subjects from 6 global collaborators. The sample metadata nearly always contained a de-identified subject ID, COVID-19 status, age in years and sex. Where available, HLA class I and class II types were taken from metadata supplied by the sample provider and were not determined by assay-based typing.

Collaborating institutions collected whole blood in K2EDTA tubes following their own protocols. For TCRbeta analysis, collaborator samples were shipped as frozen whole blood, as isolated PBMCs, or as DNA extracted from either sample type. A word on this clone: Its antigen has not been determined. Base qualities are not recorded, but no much larger clone differs from it by a single base.

The immunoSEQ Assay, a bias-controlled multiplex PCR, was used to amplify TCRbeta CDR3 regions from genomic DNA. On the study's bioinformatics: The number of nucleated cells in each sample was estimated from the amplification of reference gene primers within the assay. To quantify the absolute abundance of each unique TCRbeta CDR3 rearrangement, sequence reads were collapsed and filtered. For each sample, productive Simpson clonality was calculated as the square root of Simpson's diversity index across productive rearrangements. In its TCRdb copy, this immuneACCESS table keeps in-frame sequences only and misses some clones. Where compared with another copy, unresolved V genes explain less than half of these, and the others have no known cause. Clone size and V and J calls were adopted from that table, with D and trimming inferred from the DNA. The sample table holds roughly 390,000 clones, of which 85% were seen once. The ten largest clonotypes hold around 3.4% of the sample.

Counted from cysteine to phenylalanine, this CDR3 has 15 amino acids. The CDR3 DNA has 45 bases and is translated from base 1. V has 1 base trimmed and J has 1 base trimmed; junction bases matching no gene number 2. As encoded in the germline V gene, CDR1 is SGHAT while CDR2 is FQNNGV. Results and caveats for the whole study, not just this receptor: Clinical and demographic metadata were provided uncurated, with the amount varying by source and participant.

This clonotype originated in a woman between 18 and 29 years old with acute or convalescent COVID-19. The sequence is built from TRBV11-2 and TRBJ1-2; TRBD1 fits 8 bases in the junction. Sequencing input: peripheral blood. The DNA sequence reads TGTGCCAGCAGCTTAGTGGACAGGGATAACTATGGCTACACCTTC. This codes for CASSLVDRDNYGYTF.